The next 23 T cell receptor beta chains were all read from a single sample in a study of T cell repertoires in cytomegalovirus infection. One entry per CDR3 protein results from TCRdb running MiXCR on the reads. Among roughly 700,000 distinct CDR3 sequences listed, roughly 33% were seen once. Their cognate antigens are unknown. The sample in question was cultured PBMCs, obtained from culture after CMV antigen stimulation. The source of these receptors is a human donor in good health (CMV status not recorded). Some clones in this sample may be carry-over from other donors' samples.

CDR3 region: CASSIGSVGNQPQHF. Written as DNA, the CDR3 is TGTGCCAGTAGTATCGGCTCCGTGGGCAATCAGCCCCAGCATTTT. The chain links TRBV19 to TRBJ1-5; D is uncertain. The CDR3 length is 15 residues. Trimming removed 3 bases at V and 2 bases at J, with 11 bases between. Looked up from germline, CDR1 is LNHDA and CDR2 is SQIVND (reference sequence). Together with reference TRBV19 and TRBJ1-5, the CDR3 gives the full variable domain: DGGITQSPKYLFRKEGQNVTLSCEQNLNHDAMYWYRQDPGQGLRLIYYSQIVNDFQKGDIAEGYSVSREKKESFPLTVTSAQKNPTAFYLCASSIGSVGNQPQHFGDGTRLSIL.

This chain links TRBV28 with TRBJ1-3, with TRBD1 matching over 8 bases. The trim removed 10 bases at V and 8 bases at J, leaving 13 bases unmatched. The CDR3 sequence is 14 residues long. CDR1 and CDR2 (germline): MDHEN, SYDVKM. This CDR3 reads CATGAPDRADTIYF. The CDR3 DNA reads TGTGCCACAGGCGCCCCGGACAGGGCGGACACCATATATTTT.

This sequence joins TRBV20-1 and TRBJ2-2, with TRBD1 identical over 7 bases. The length of the CDR3 is 14 residues. Germline CDR1 DFQATT, CDR2 SNEGSKA (reference sequence). J gave up 6 bases and V 2 bases, and 6 bases lay outside the gene matches. CDR3 nucleotides: TGCAGTGCTAGACCCCAGGGGGTCGCCGGGGAGCTGTTTTTT. Translation gives CSARPQGVAGELFF.

This clonotype was counted only a few times. This chain uses TRBV11-3 with TRBJ2-1; 13 nucleotides match TRBD2. V gave up 5 bases and J gave up 10 bases; unmatched junction bases: 5. CDR3 length: 14 residues. CDR1 SGHNT and CDR2 YENEEA come from the germline V gene. The CDR3 loop is CASSPRTSGREQFF. The DNA for the CDR3 is TGTGCCAGCAGCCCGAGGACTAGCGGGAGAGAGCAGTTCTTC.

This clonotype was seen a handful of times. The J gene is TRBJ1-4, the V gene TRBV7-6, with D maybe TRBD1 (6 bases). The V end lost 1 base, the J end lost 4 bases, and 10 bases lay between the germline ends. The germline V gene encodes CDR1 SGHVS and CDR2 FNYEAQ. The CDR3 runs to 15 residues. The CDR3, as DNA: TGTGCCAGCAGCTTAGGGGTACAGGGTAATGAAAAACTGTTTTTT. Amino acid sequence: CASSLGVQGNEKLFF. Based on the CDR3 plus reference TRBV7-6 and TRBJ1-4, the full variable domain is GAGVSQSPRYKVTKRGQDVALRCDPISGHVSLYWYRQALGQGPEFLTYFNYEAQQDKSGLPNDRFSAERPEGSISTLTIQRTEQRDSAMYRCASSLGVQGNEKLFFGSGTQLSVL.

The V and J genes are TRBV19 and TRBJ1-4; the D is unclear. CDR3 length: 12 amino acids. Germline V lookup: CDR1 LNHDA, CDR2 SQIVND (reference sequence). V dropped 2 bases and J dropped 6 bases, with 4 bases sitting between them. CDR3 nucleotides: TGTGCCAGTAGTATATCGGATGAAAAACTGTTTTTT. This gives the protein CASSISDEKLFF.

The chain links TRBV12-3 or TRBV12-4 to TRBJ2-7; D is perhaps TRBD1 (6 bases). This CDR3 has 15 amino acids. Trimming stripped 5 bases from V and 7 bases from J, with 21 bases between. In DNA, the CDR3 is TGTGCCAGCAGTAGAGGGGGTTTTGACCTAGGTGAGCAGTACTTC. Encoded protein: CASSRGGFDLGEQYF.

The chain has TRBV20-1 and TRBJ2-1; 13 bases are shared with TRBD2. Trimming cost V 4 bases and J 0 bases; bases outside gene matches: 3. Germline loops: CDR1 DFQATT, CDR2 SNEGSKA (reference sequence). The CDR3 runs 16 residues. The CDR3: CSAIGTSGNSYNEQFF. Written as DNA, the CDR3 is TGCAGTGCTATAGGGACTAGCGGGAACTCCTACAATGAGCAGTTCTTC.

The chain is built from TRBV19 and TRBJ2-1; 7 nucleotides match TRBD2. Germline CDR1 and CDR2: LNHDA and SQIVND (reference sequence). Trimming cost V 5 bases and J 2 bases; bases outside gene matches: 6. This CDR3 has 15 residues. The CDR3 region is CASSGGVGAYNEQFF. The CDR3, as DNA: TGTGCCAGTAGTGGGGGGGTGGGGGCCTACAATGAGCAGTTCTTC. Combining the CDR3 with reference TRBV19 and TRBJ2-1 gives the whole variable domain DGGITQSPKYLFRKEGQNVTLSCEQNLNHDAMYWYRQDPGQGLRLIYYSQIVNDFQKGDIAEGYSVSREKKESFPLTVTSAQKNPTAFYLCASSGGVGAYNEQFFGPGTRLTVL.

With respect to this clonotype: An end of the junction differs from the germline gene, which may be a read error. The genes are TRBV6-1 and TRBJ1-6; D ambiguous. This CDR3 spans 12 amino acids. CDR1 and CDR2 (germline): MNHNS, SASEGT. CDR3 nucleotides: TGTGCCAGCAGGGAAGACTTCCTACCCCGCCACTTT. It yields the protein CASREDFLPRHF.

The V and J genes are TRBV19 and TRBJ2-1; 9 bases align to TRBD2. With 0 bases clipped from V and 12 bases from J, the junction kept 15 bases outside the gene matches. Germline CDR1 LNHDA, CDR2 SQIVND (reference sequence). This CDR3 comprises 17 residues. The CDR3 coding sequence is TGTGCCAGTAGTATAGAGGGAGCAGCGGGAGGCCGCGGTCGGCAGTTCTTC. This translates into CASSIEGAAGGRGRQFF.

This clonotype showed up just a few times. This rearrangement joins TRBV6-2 or TRBV6-3 to TRBJ2-3; 9 bases match TRBD2. The length of the CDR3 is 16 residues. Germline V CDR1 and CDR2: MNHEY, SVGEGT. V lost 4 bases, J lost 4 bases, and 9 bases stayed unmatched. CDR3 protein: CASSSPGLATADTQYF. CDR3 bases: TGTGCCAGCAGTTCCCCGGGACTAGCCACAGCAGATACGCAGTATTTT.

V is TRBV7-2 and J is TRBJ2-2; maybe TRBD2 (6 bases). Germline CDR1 reads SGHTA; CDR2 reads FQGNSA. With 4 bases removed from V and 2 bases from J, the gap between germline ends came to 23 bases. There are 19 residues in the CDR3. CDR3 protein: CASSYWGVHFRRNTGELFF. DNA for the CDR3: TGTGCCAGCAGCTACTGGGGGGTGCATTTTAGACGCAACACCGGGGAGCTGTTTTTT. The variable domain in full, completed from reference TRBV7-2 and TRBJ2-2, reads GAGVSQSPSNKVTEKGKDVELRCDPISGHTALYWYRQSLGQGLEFLIYFQGNSAPDKSGLPSDRFSAERTGGSVSTLTIQRTQQEDSAVYLCASSYWGVHFRRNTGELFFGEGSRLTVL.

This chain uses TRBV20-1 with TRBJ2-1; 13 bases align to TRBD2. The CDR3 length is 16 residues. V trimming: 3 bases; J trimming: 0 bases; junction bases outside the gene matches: 2. Per germline, CDR1 DFQATT and CDR2 SNEGSKA (reference sequence). The CDR3 nucleotides read TGCAGTGCTAGTACTAGCGGGGGGGACTCCTACAATGAGCAGTTCTTC. It translates to CSASTSGGDSYNEQFF.

In this sample, this clonotype turned up a few times. The genes are TRBV7-2 and TRBJ1-6; TRBD1 matches 7 bases. The V gene end was trimmed by 1 base and the J gene end by 4 bases; junction bases not matched to a gene: 4. CDR3 size: 16 residues. The V gene's germline CDR1 is SGHTA and CDR2 FQGNSA. In nucleotides, the CDR3 is TGTGCCAGCAGCTTAGGGCAGGGGGTATATAATTCACCCCTCCACTTT. This gives the protein CASSLGQGVYNSPLHF.

This rearrangement joins TRBV6-5 to TRBJ1-4; 7 positions match TRBD1. J gave up 0 bases and V 0 bases, and 7 bases lay outside the gene matches. There are 18 residues in the CDR3. The V gene's germline CDR1 is MNHEY and CDR2 SVGAGI. The CDR3 here is CASSYSSGGRATNEKLFF. CDR3 nucleotide sequence: TGTGCCAGCAGTTACTCTTCAGGGGGACGCGCAACTAATGAAAAACTGTTTTTT.

V usage is TRBV2 and J usage is TRBJ2-3; D is uncertain. This CDR3 is 12 amino acids long. Between the trimmed V and J ends, which lost 6 bases and 4 bases, there was a span of 8 bases. Germline V gene lookup returns CDR1 SNHLY and CDR2 FYNNEI. CDR3: CASSRFPDTQYF. In nucleotides, the CDR3 is TGTGCCAGCAGCCGATTCCCAGATACGCAGTATTTT.

The chain recombines TRBV7-3 with TRBJ2-3; D unclear. The CDR3 extends over 14 amino acids. The germline gives CDR1 SGHTA, CDR2 FQGTGA. Trimming shortened V by 3 bases and J by 4 bases, and 11 bases separated the two germline ends. DNA of the CDR3: TGTGCCAGCAGCTTTGGGCTGTCGGCAGATACGCAGTATTTT. This codes for CASSFGLSADTQYF.

This clonotype was seen repeatedly, ten times or more. The chain employs TRBV7-2 and TRBJ2-7; the D is unclear. Germline CDR1 reads SGHTA; CDR2 reads FQGNSA. V shed 4 bases and J shed 2 bases, with 12 bases lying between them. The CDR3 loop spans 14 amino acids. DNA of the CDR3: TGTGCCAGCAGCTCGACTTCCCGGGCCTACGAGCAGTACTTC. Its protein product is CASSSTSRAYEQYF.

The chain carries TRBV28 and TRBJ1-5, with no clear D. The V gene's germline CDR1 is MDHEN and CDR2 SYDVKM. The V end lost 3 bases, the J end lost 9 bases, and 12 bases lay between the germline ends. This CDR3 spans 13 amino acids. The chain's CDR3 is CASSLFGTSPQHF. For the CDR3, the DNA is TGTGCCAGCAGTTTGTTCGGAACATCGCCCCAGCATTTT. Full variable domain (rest looked up from reference TRBV28 and TRBJ1-5): DVKVTQSSRYLVKRTGEKVFLECVQDMDHENMFWYRQDPGLGLRLIYFSYDVKMKEKGDIPEGYSVSREKKERFSLILESASTNQTSMYLCASSLFGTSPQHFGDGTRLSIL.

The J gene is TRBJ1-4, the V gene TRBV5-6; maybe TRBD1 (5 bases). Looked up from germline, CDR1 is SGHDT and CDR2 is YYEEEE. This CDR3 comprises 16 residues. Between the trimmed V and J ends, which lost 4 bases and 5 bases, there was a span of 18 bases. The CDR3 loop is CASSVRRGRINEKLFF. CDR3 DNA: TGTGCCAGCAGCGTTAGGAGGGGCAGAATAAATGAAAAACTGTTTTTT.

V gene TRBV11-3 combines with J gene TRBJ1-5; D may be TRBD1 (5 bases). Trimming took 5 bases from V and 4 from J, leaving 24 bases between them. CDR1 SGHNT and CDR2 YENEEA come from the germline V gene. The CDR3 sequence is 18 residues long. The CDR3 bases are TGTGCCAGCAGCCCCGGGGCCGGACTCGACCCCGGGAATCAGCCCCAGCATTTT. Its protein is CASSPGAGLDPGNQPQHF.

The DNA of the CDR3 is TGTGCCAGCGGGGGGGCTGGCGAGCAGTACTTC. Its protein is CASGGAGEQYF. V is TRBV7-9 and J is TRBJ2-7; TRBD2 might be the D (7 bases). V lost 8 bases, J lost 6 bases, and 11 bases lay in between. The CDR3 has 11 amino acids. Germline assignment: CDR1 SEHNR and CDR2 FQNEAQ (reference sequence).